This T cell receptor (beta chain) was retrieved from a study of T cell responses to AZD1222 COVID-19 vaccine. The count of this clone is one. The V end lost 1 base, the J end lost 3 bases, and 10 bases lay between the germline ends. This CDR3 region has 14 residues. From germline, CDR1 is GTSNPN and CDR2 SVGIG (reference sequence). Sequenced by immunoSEQ multiplex PCR; TCRdb stores in-frame clones only, minus some. The sample contains some 100,000 clones, 85% to 90% of which appear only once. This receptor was obtained from an adult who received the AZD1222 COVID-19 vaccine. This material consisted of peripheral blood, taken 28 days after the second AZD1222 dose. The J gene is TRBJ1-3, the V gene TRBV30; D remains unclear. The chain's CDR3 is CAWSGTVVGNTIYF. The CDR3, as DNA: TGTGCCTGGAGTGGGACCGTTGTTGGAAACACCATATATTTT.